A selection of T cell receptor beta chains follows, all from one sample in a study of molecular identifiers for immune sequencing clone quantification. MiXCR, run by TCRdb on the PCR reads, gives a single entry per CDR3 protein. The sample consists of roughly 71,000 distinct CDR3 sequences, roughly 18% of them appearing once. The specimen was naive CD8+ T cells from blood, with Jurkat cell RNA spiked in. These receptors came from a human donor in good health. Some libraries in this study had Jurkat cell RNA spiked in. Each CDR3 is given with its conserved first and last residue.

TRBV6-6	TRBJ2-4	CASSYTAIQYF
TRBV6-1	TRBJ2-1	CAKRSPPRFSSGIYNEQFF
TRBV6-2/TRBV6-3	TRBJ2-7	CASSFSPGEPYEQYF
TRBV7-9	TRBJ2-1	CASSPPGLDGYNEQFF
TRBV11-3	TRBJ2-7	CASSKRDRGYEQYF
TRBV24-1	TRBJ2-3	CATSDPGAADTQYF
TRBV7-2	TRBJ2-7	CASSLSDSTSYYEQYF
TRBV4-1	TRBJ2-6	CASSQISLHAQAVLTF
TRBV6-1	TRBJ2-5	CASSAWTGPQETQYF
TRBV7-9	TRBJ2-1	CASSTKGGRANEQFF
TRBV5-1	TRBJ2-3	CASSLIDRGTDTQYF
TRBV7-9	TRBJ2-3	CASSLPQREKSTDTQYF
TRBV15	TRBJ1-3	CATSGGSGNTIYF
TRBV10-2	TRBJ2-2	CASSPTASGSMAGELFF
TRBV30	TRBJ2-1	CAWSRGGEQFF
TRBV4-1	TRBJ1-6	CASSPGPHSPLHF
TRBV6-1	TRBJ2-1	CASSETGLAAGKEQFF
TRBV12-3/TRBV12-4	TRBJ1-1	CASTRTALGTEAFF
TRBV7-3	TRBJ2-1	CASSFSAPQYNEQFF
TRBV25-1	TRBJ2-5	CASSESLLSGQYQETQYF
TRBV27	TRBJ2-5	CASSLLAGAETQYF
TRBV10-2	TRBJ2-3	CASSEIGAVDTQYF
TRBV13	TRBJ2-7	CASSLGPSGQFLSSYEQYF
TRBV2	TRBJ2-3	CASSPAGGTGTQYF
TRBV27	TRBJ1-2	CASREAGHYGYTF
TRBV24-1	TRBJ1-6	CATSESGLDSPLHF
TRBV4-1	TRBJ2-7	CASSHDGAGTYEQYF
TRBV7-6	TRBJ2-5	CASSSRLAGLQETQYF
TRBV6-2/TRBV6-3	TRBJ2-7	CASGYSSYEQYF
TRBV19	TRBJ2-7	CASSMTGSYEQYF
TRBV9	TRBJ2-7	CASSVETSSYEQYF
TRBV25-1	TRBJ1-5	CASSERLNNQPQHF
TRBV4-3	TRBJ2-4	CASSPSPSGWDIQYF
TRBV6-6	TRBJ2-5	CASSYLADGETQYF
TRBV28	TRBJ1-4	CASSYPRGAANEKLFF
TRBV7-6	TRBJ1-6	CASSLRSGQGISPLHF
TRBV28	TRBJ2-7	CASSSELLAESYEQYF
TRBV6-2/TRBV6-3	TRBJ1-1	CASRARGEITEAFF
TRBV10-3	TRBJ2-2	CAISESGFKVAGELFF
TRBV7-2	TRBJ1-5	CASSQGAPGKAQHF
TRBV29-1	TRBJ2-5	CSTQGAGETQYF
TRBV5-6	TRBJ2-7	CASSSAAYEQYF
TRBV19	TRBJ1-5	CASSSSLGDQPQHF
TRBV27	TRBJ2-7	CASPVLGPRSEQYF
TRBV6-5	TRBJ1-2	CASSYSEGRGNYGYTF
TRBV9	TRBJ2-1	CASSVWDSNEQFF
TRBV16	TRBJ2-5	CASSQQILEGQSETQYF
TRBV4-3	TRBJ2-7	CASSQVRDWSSYEQYF